This TCR beta chain is from a study of blood T cell repertoires in COVID-19. Study details: The United States, Italy and Spain were the sources of the acute and convalescent COVID-19 samples.

Participants were placed into cohorts based on the clinical history they reported. Resolution of symptoms, clearance, or two negative PCRs was present in recovered Cohort 3 donors. How the authors handled the data: How many nucleated cells were present was estimated from reference gene primer amplification. Generated by immunoSEQ multiplex PCR, the TCRdb table keeps only in-frame clones and is missing some. The DNA was the basis for D and trimming; V, J and clone size are from that table. The sample lists over 200,000 clones, less than 85% occurring once. This clone came up once. Germline V lookup: CDR1 SGHTA, CDR2 FQGNSA. V lost 5 bases, J lost 7 bases, and 6 bases stayed unmatched. This CDR3 has 13 residues.

The TCR comes from a man aged 55 to 69 who had recovered from COVID-19. The V gene is TRBV7-2, the J gene TRBJ2-3; TRBD2 agrees at 7 bases. Sequencing was performed on PBMCs or T cells enriched from blood (not recorded which). CDR3: CASSSGERYTQYF. CDR3 nucleotides: TGTGCCAGCAGCAGCGGGGAAAGGTATACGCAGTATTTT.